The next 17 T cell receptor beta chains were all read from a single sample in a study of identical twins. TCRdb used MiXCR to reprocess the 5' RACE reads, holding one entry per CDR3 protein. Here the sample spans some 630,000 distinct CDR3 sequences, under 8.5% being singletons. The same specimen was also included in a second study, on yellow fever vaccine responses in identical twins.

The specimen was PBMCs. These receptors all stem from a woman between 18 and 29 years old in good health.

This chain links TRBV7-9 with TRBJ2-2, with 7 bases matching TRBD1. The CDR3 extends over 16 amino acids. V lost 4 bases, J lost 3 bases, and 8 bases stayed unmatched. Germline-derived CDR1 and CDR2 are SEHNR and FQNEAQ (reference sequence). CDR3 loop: CASSSQYRGHTGELFF. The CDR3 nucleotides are TGTGCCAGCAGCTCTCAATACAGGGGACACACCGGGGAGCTGTTTTTT.

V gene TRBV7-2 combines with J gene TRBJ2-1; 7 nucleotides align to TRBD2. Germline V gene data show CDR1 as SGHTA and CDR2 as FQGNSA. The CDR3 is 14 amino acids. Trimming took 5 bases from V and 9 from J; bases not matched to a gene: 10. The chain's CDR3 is CASSDRTRASEQFF. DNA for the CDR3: TGTGCCAGCAGCGATCGGACTAGGGCTAGTGAGCAGTTCTTC.

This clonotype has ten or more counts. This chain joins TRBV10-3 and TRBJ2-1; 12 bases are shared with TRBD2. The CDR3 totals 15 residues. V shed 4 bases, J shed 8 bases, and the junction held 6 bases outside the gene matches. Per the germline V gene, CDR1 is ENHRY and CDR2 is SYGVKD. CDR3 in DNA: TGTGCCATCAGTGGTAGGACTAGCGGGGCCGATGAGCAGTTCTTC. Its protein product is CAISGRTSGADEQFF.

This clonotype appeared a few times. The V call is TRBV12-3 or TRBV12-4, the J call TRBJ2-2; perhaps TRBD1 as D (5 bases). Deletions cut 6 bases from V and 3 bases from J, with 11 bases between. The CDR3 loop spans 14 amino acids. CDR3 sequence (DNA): TGTGCCAGCAGGCATGACAGAGACACCGGGGAGCTGTTTTTT. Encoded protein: CASRHDRDTGELFF.

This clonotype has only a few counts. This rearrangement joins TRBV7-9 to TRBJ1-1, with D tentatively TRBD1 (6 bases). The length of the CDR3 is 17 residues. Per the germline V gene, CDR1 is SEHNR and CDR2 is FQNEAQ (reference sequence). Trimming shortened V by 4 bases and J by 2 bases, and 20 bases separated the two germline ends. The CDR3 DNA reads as TGTGCCAGCAGCTCCGGACTGACAGGTTCTATAAACACTGAAGCTTTCTTT. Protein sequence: CASSSGLTGSINTEAFF.

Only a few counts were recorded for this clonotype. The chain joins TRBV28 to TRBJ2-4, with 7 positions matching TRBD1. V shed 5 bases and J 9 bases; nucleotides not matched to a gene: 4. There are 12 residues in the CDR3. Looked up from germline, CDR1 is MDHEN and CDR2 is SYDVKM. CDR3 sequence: CASSPRQGIQYF. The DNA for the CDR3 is TGTGCCAGCAGTCCCCGACAGGGCATTCAGTACTTC.

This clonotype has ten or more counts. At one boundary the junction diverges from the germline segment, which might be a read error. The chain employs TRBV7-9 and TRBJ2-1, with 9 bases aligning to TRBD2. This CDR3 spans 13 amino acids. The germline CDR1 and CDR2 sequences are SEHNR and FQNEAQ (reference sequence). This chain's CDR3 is CASSLAGGNEQFF. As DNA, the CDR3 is TGCGCCAGCAGCTTGGCGGGAGGGAATGAGCAGTTCTTC.

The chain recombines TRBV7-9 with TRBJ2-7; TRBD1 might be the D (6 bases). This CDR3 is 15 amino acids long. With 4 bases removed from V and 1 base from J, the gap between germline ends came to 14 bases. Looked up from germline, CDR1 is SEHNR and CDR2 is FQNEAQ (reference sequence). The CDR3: CASSSHNRESYEQYF. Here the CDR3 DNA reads TGTGCCAGCAGCTCGCACAACAGGGAATCCTACGAGCAGTACTTC.

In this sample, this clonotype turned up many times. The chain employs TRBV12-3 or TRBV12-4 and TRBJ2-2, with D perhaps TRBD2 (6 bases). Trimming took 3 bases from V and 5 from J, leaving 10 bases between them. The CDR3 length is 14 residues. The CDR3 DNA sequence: TGTGCCAGCAGTTTCGGGGGTGGGACCGGGGAGCTGTTTTTT. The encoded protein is CASSFGGGTGELFF.

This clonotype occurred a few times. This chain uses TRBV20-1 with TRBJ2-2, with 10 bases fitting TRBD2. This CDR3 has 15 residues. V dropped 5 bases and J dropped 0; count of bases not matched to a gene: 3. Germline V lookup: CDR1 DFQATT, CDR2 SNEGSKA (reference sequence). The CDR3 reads CSAVAGGTNTGELFF. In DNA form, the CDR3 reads TGCAGTGCTGTAGCGGGGGGCACGAACACCGGGGAGCTGTTTTTT.

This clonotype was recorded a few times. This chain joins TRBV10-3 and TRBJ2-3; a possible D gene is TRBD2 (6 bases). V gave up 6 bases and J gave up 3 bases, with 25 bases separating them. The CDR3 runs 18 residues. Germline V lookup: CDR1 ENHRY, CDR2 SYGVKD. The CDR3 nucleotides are TGTGCCATCAGCGACCTTTCTCGGCACCGGGAGAGAACAGATACGCAGTATTTT. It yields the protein CAISDLSRHRERTDTQYF.

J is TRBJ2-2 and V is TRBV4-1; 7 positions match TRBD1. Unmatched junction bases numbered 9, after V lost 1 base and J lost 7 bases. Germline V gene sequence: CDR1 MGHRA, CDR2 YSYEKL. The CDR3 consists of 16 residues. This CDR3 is CASSQGTGGFFGELFF. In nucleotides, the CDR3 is TGCGCCAGCAGCCAAGGGACAGGCGGATTCTTCGGGGAGCTGTTTTTT.

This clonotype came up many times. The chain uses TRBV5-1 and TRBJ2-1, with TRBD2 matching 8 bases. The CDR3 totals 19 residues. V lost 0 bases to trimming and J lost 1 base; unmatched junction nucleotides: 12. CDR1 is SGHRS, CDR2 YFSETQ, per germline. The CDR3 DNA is TGCGCCAGCAGCTTGGCCGACGGGAGGGCCGGTAGGTCCTACAATGAGCAGTTCTTC. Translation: CASSLADGRAGRSYNEQFF.

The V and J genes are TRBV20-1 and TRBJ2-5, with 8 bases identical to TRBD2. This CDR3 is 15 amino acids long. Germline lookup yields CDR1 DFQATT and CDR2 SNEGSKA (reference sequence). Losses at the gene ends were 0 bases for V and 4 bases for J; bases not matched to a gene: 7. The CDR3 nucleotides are TGCAGTGCTAGAGATCGACGGCTAGCGGGAGAGACCCAGTACTTC. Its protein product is CSARDRRLAGETQYF.

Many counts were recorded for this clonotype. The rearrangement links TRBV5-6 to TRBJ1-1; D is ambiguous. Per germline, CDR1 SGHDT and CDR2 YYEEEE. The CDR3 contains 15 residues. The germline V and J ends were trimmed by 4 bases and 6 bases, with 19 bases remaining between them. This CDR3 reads CASSSLREGLSEAFF. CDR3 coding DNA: TGTGCCAGCAGCAGTCTCCGGGAAGGTCTTTCTGAAGCTTTCTTT.

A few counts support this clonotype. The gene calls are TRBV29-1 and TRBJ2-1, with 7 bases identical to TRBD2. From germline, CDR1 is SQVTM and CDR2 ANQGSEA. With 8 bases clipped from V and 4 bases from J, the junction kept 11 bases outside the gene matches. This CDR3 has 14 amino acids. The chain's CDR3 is CSPARREFYNEQFF. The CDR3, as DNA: TGCAGCCCGGCTAGGCGGGAGTTTTACAATGAGCAGTTCTTC.

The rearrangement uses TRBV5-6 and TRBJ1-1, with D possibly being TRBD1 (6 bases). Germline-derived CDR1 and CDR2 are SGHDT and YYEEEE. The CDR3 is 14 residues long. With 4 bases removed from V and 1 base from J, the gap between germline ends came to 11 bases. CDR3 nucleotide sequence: TGTGCCAGCAGCACCCTACAGGGGAACACTGAAGCTTTCTTT. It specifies CASSTLQGNTEAFF.